This T cell receptor (beta chain) was profiled in a study of blood T cells in healthy people across ages. Study-level information: T cells yielded about one barcoded beta molecule per two cells through template switching.

Alongside a J-beta primer mix, a sample-barcoded 5' primer served in a second PCR lasting roughly 6 to 11 cycles. From the 5' RACE reads, TCRdb called clonotypes with MiXCR, one entry per CDR3 protein. The sample yields 1.8 million or so distinct CDR3 sequences, about 39% seen once. The germline V gene encodes CDR1 SQVTM and CDR2 ANQGSEA. Losses at the gene ends were 1 base for V and 2 bases for J; bases not matched to a gene: 12. This CDR3 has 17 residues. This clonotype has a handful of counts. The sequence was obtained from a human donor in good health. The chain links TRBV29-1 to TRBJ1-2; 8 nucleotides match TRBD1. The source material was blood. DNA for the CDR3: TGCAGCGTTGAAGGTCCCATTGACAGGGGTCTGAACTATGGCTACACCTTC. It specifies CSVEGPIDRGLNYGYTF.